Below are 31 T cell receptor beta chains sequenced from a single sample in a study of OX40 agonist ivuxolimab in advanced cancers. Only in-frame clones appear in the TCRdb table, and some are missing; sequencing was by immunoSEQ multiplex PCR. The sample has 30,000 to 35,000 clones; roughly 90% are singletons. Sequences were derived from CD4+ or CD8+ T cells sorted from blood, sampled in a trial of the OX40 agonist ivuxolimab. The receptor set was obtained from an adult with an advanced solid tumor such as melanoma, head and neck, liver or kidney cancer.

This clone was seen only once. The V and J genes are TRBV27 and TRBJ2-2, with D possibly being TRBD2 (5 bases). The V end lost 7 bases, the J end lost 8 bases, and 8 bases lay between the germline ends. Germline lookup yields CDR1 MNHEY and CDR2 SMNVEV (reference sequence). This CDR3 region has 11 residues. CDR3 sequence reads: CASTGSGELFF. DNA of the CDR3: TGTGCCAGCACGGGGTCGGGGGAGCTGTTTTTT.

This rearrangement joins TRBV7-2 to TRBJ1-3; a weak D match, TRBD1 (5 bases). Germline lookup yields CDR1 SGHTA and CDR2 FQGNSA. The CDR3 extends over 14 amino acids. V dropped 1 base and J dropped 4 bases, with 8 bases sitting between them. In DNA form, the CDR3 reads TGTGCCAGCAGCTTAGGCAGGGCAGGAAACACCATATATTTT. It encodes CASSLGRAGNTIYF.

The genes are TRBV28 and TRBJ1-3; D ambiguous. Germline CDR1 is MDHEN and CDR2 is SYDVKM. Trimming left V 4 bases short and J 0 bases short, with 16 bases between. The CDR3 has 17 amino acids. CDR3 nucleotides: TGTGCCAGCAGTTCCCCAATTCTTACTCCCTCTGGAAACACCATATATTTT. Its protein product is CASSSPILTPSGNTIYF.

The chain has TRBV9 and TRBJ2-3, with a possible D match to TRBD2 (6 bases). The V gene's germline CDR1 is SGDLS and CDR2 YYNGEE. This CDR3 region has 16 residues. V lost 4 bases and J 0 bases, leaving 15 bases between the germline ends. The CDR3 spells CASSPPAGSSTDTQYF. The CDR3 DNA sequence: TGTGCCAGCAGCCCACCAGCGGGTTCTAGCACAGATACGCAGTATTTT.

V is TRBV30 and J is TRBJ1-1; unclear D gene. The CDR3 sequence is 15 residues long. The germline V gene encodes CDR1 GTSNPN and CDR2 SVGIG (reference sequence). The V and J ends lost 2 bases and 0 bases respectively, with 13 bases between them. The CDR3 region is CAWSRGSLLNTEAFF. CDR3 sequence (DNA): TGTGCCTGGAGTCGTGGGTCATTACTGAACACTGAAGCTTTCTTT.

The genes are TRBV10-3 and TRBJ2-7; D might be TRBD1 or TRBD2, each matching 5 bases. V lost 4 bases to trimming and J lost 3 bases, with 16 bases between them. Per germline, CDR1 ENHRY and CDR2 SYGVKD. This CDR3 is built from 15 residues. CDR3 amino acids: CAISVSGTELYEQYF. The CDR3 DNA reads TGTGCCATCAGTGTTTCCGGGACGGAGCTCTACGAGCAGTACTTC.

The table lists this clone with a count of one. The chain combines TRBV28 with TRBJ2-2, with 9 bases aligning to TRBD2. The junction had 11 bases not matched to a gene; V was cut back by 4 bases and J by 5 bases. The CDR3 is made up of 17 amino acids. The germline CDR1 and CDR2 sequences are MDHEN and SYDVKM. CDR3 residues: CASSYDPSGDPTGELFF. The CDR3 nucleotides read TGTGCCAGCAGTTATGATCCTAGCGGGGACCCGACCGGGGAGCTGTTTTTT.

V is TRBV7-2 and J is TRBJ1-2; a weak D match, TRBD1 (6 bases). Germline CDR1 reads SGHTA; CDR2 reads FQGNSA. V was clipped by 5 bases and J by 4 bases, with 11 bases between them. The CDR3 is 13 amino acids. The CDR3 DNA reads TGTGCCAGCAGCCAAGGGGGGTTCTATGGCTACACCTTC. Its translation is CASSQGGFYGYTF.

Relative to its sample, this clone is medium-sized. The sample has other DNA sequences that encode this CDR3 too. The CDR3, as DNA: TGTGCCAGCAGCGTTTGGGGACAGGGCCTATACGAGCAGTACTTC. The encoded protein is CASSVWGQGLYEQYF. V gene TRBV5-4 combines with J gene TRBJ2-7, with 9 bases that match TRBD1. The CDR3 runs 15 residues. Germline loops: CDR1 SGHNT, CDR2 YYREEE (reference sequence). The ends lost 4 bases at V and 4 bases at J; junction bases unmatched: 9.

The chain recombines TRBV9 with TRBJ2-3, with D possibly TRBD2 on 6 matching bases. V was trimmed by 2 bases and J by 2 bases, leaving 15 bases between them. The CDR3 runs to 16 residues. Germline lookup yields CDR1 SGDLS and CDR2 YYNGEE. CDR3 sequence: CASSVEGAGTTDTQYF. The DNA of the CDR3 is TGTGCCAGCAGCGTGGAAGGGGCGGGAACCACAGATACGCAGTATTTT.

The gene calls are TRBV28 and TRBJ2-7; TRBD1 matches at 8 bases. The germline CDR1 and CDR2 sequences are MDHEN and SYDVKM. The CDR3 runs 14 residues. The junction had 3 bases not matched to a gene; V was cut back by 1 base and J by 4 bases. CDR3: CASSLLDRVYEQYF. CDR3 sequence (DNA): TGTGCCAGCAGTTTATTGGACAGGGTATACGAGCAGTACTTC.

The CDR3 sequence: CASSDLYPMRPIYNEQFF. The CDR3 coding sequence is TGTGCCAGCAGCGACCTTTACCCGATGCGGCCCATCTACAATGAGCAGTTCTTC. V usage is TRBV14 and J usage is TRBJ2-1; D is ambiguous. Germline V gene data show CDR1 as SGHDN and CDR2 as FVKESK. V lost 5 bases, J lost 3 bases, and 23 bases lay in between. The CDR3 length is 18 residues.

V gene TRBV19 combines with J gene TRBJ2-1, with a possible D match to TRBD1 (5 bases). The CDR3 has 14 amino acids. Trimming took 3 bases from V and 9 from J, leaving 15 bases between them. The germline V gene encodes CDR1 LNHDA and CDR2 SQIVND (reference sequence). CDR3 nucleotides: TGTGCCAGTAGTATTAAGGGGTATTCCCCTGAGCAGTTCTTC. It translates to CASSIKGYSPEQFF.

The chain joins TRBV28 to TRBJ2-7; D may match TRBD1 or TRBD2 (5 bases each). From germline, CDR1 is MDHEN and CDR2 SYDVKM. V was cut by 6 bases and J by 0 bases, with 21 bases left in between. The CDR3 length is 17 residues. CDR3: CASRGRGTKGSSYEQYF. The CDR3 DNA sequence: TGTGCCAGCAGGGGCCGGGGCACAAAGGGGAGCTCCTACGAGCAGTACTTC.

V gene TRBV10-3 combines with J gene TRBJ1-1; tentatively, D is TRBD1 (6 bases). V was clipped by 3 bases and J by 0 bases, with 11 bases between them. CDR3 length: 15 residues. The germline V gene has CDR1 ENHRY and CDR2 SYGVKD. For the CDR3, the DNA is TGTGCCATCAGTGAAAAGGACAGTATGAACACTGAAGCTTTCTTT. It codes for CAISEKDSMNTEAFF.

J is TRBJ2-5 and V is TRBV27; D is possibly TRBD1 (5 bases). The CDR3 contains 13 residues. Per germline, CDR1 MNHEY and CDR2 SMNVEV (reference sequence). V lost 6 bases and J 6 bases, leaving 14 bases between the germline ends. CDR3 in amino acids: CASSKGHEKTQYF. CDR3 coding DNA: TGTGCCAGCAGCAAAGGACATGAAAAGACCCAGTACTTC.

V and J are TRBV19 and TRBJ2-1; TRBD2 aligns across 7 bases. J lost 3 bases, V lost 5 bases, and 7 bases had no gene match. This CDR3 is 15 amino acids long. Germline V gene data show CDR1 as LNHDA and CDR2 as SQIVND (reference sequence). CDR3 in DNA: TGTGCCAGTAGTGGGGCGGGAGAGGGCTACAATGAGCAGTTCTTC. Its protein is CASSGAGEGYNEQFF.

This clone occurred once. The gene calls are TRBV19 and TRBJ2-2; 9 nucleotides align to TRBD1. Per the germline V gene, CDR1 is LNHDA and CDR2 is SQIVND (reference sequence). Trimming at V came to 6 bases and at J to 8 bases, leaving 13 bases not matched to a gene. The CDR3 runs to 16 residues. The CDR3 DNA follows: TGTGCCAGTAGCGCATCCGGGACAGGGTTGAGAGGGGAGCTGTTTTTT. Translation: CASSASGTGLRGELFF.

V gene TRBV28 combines with J gene TRBJ1-2, with D maybe TRBD1 (5 bases). V was pared by 5 bases and J by 4 bases, with 23 bases between. The germline V gene has CDR1 MDHEN and CDR2 SYDVKM. The CDR3 contains 17 residues. The CDR3 loop is CASSRPSFGAFFYGYTF. The CDR3 DNA follows: TGTGCCAGCAGTCGACCTTCATTCGGGGCCTTTTTCTATGGCTACACCTTC.

V and J are TRBV30 and TRBJ2-3, with D tentatively TRBD2 (5 bases). This CDR3 has 15 amino acids. With 0 bases removed from V and 7 bases from J, the gap between germline ends came to 17 bases. Per germline, CDR1 GTSNPN and CDR2 SVGIG (reference sequence). The CDR3 loop reads CAWSVLVGVGNTQYF. The CDR3 region has the DNA TGTGCCTGGAGTGTACTGGTGGGAGTGGGAAATACGCAGTATTTT.

The rearrangement links TRBV13 to TRBJ2-7; tentatively, D is TRBD2 (6 bases). The germline CDR1 and CDR2 sequences are PRHDT and FYEKMQ (reference sequence). V was pared by 0 bases and J by 5 bases, with 8 bases between. This CDR3 is 13 amino acids long. The CDR3 bases are TGTGCCAGCAGCTTAGGGTGGGGGGACGAGCAGTACTTC. Protein: CASSLGWGDEQYF.

This clone was counted once. This chain uses TRBV4-3 with TRBJ2-1, with 7 bases aligning to TRBD2. From germline, CDR1 is LGHNA and CDR2 YSLEER. The CDR3 consists of 17 residues. V shed 3 bases, J shed 4 bases, and the junction held 12 bases outside the gene matches. The CDR3 protein is CASSHGLWLAEYNEQFF. CDR3 sequence (DNA): TGCGCCAGCAGCCATGGTCTGTGGCTAGCGGAGTACAATGAGCAGTTCTTC.

This chain connects TRBV6-5 to TRBJ1-1; the match to TRBD1 covers 8 bases. This CDR3 has 13 residues. CDR1 and CDR2 from the germline V gene are MNHEY and SVGAGI. Trimming removed 7 bases from V and 1 base from J; junction bases left unmatched: 2. The CDR3 sequence: CASTTGGNTEAFF. The CDR3 DNA follows: TGTGCCAGCACTACAGGGGGGAACACTGAAGCTTTCTTT.

The chain is built from TRBV19 and TRBJ1-1, with 7 nucleotides matching TRBD1. CDR3 length equals 15 residues. V was pared by 3 bases and J by 10 bases, with 14 bases of the junction left unmatched. The germline gives CDR1 LNHDA, CDR2 SQIVND (reference sequence). DNA of the CDR3: TGTGCCAGTAGTATGGGAGGGGGCTACCCTGGTGGAGCTTTCTTT. Translated, it gives CASSMGGGYPGGAFF.

This chain uses TRBV27 with TRBJ2-3; no reliable D call. Germline assignment: CDR1 MNHEY and CDR2 SMNVEV (reference sequence). Trimming left V 2 bases short and J 2 bases short, with 14 bases between. The CDR3 length is 16 residues. CDR3 region: CASSLEPRYITDTQYF. The CDR3 nucleotides are TGTGCCAGCAGTTTAGAACCCAGATATATCACAGATACGCAGTATTTT.

V and J are TRBV11-2 and TRBJ2-7, with D tentatively TRBD1 or TRBD2 (5 bases each). This CDR3 is built from 15 residues. Germline V gene data show CDR1 as SGHAT and CDR2 as FQNNGV. V lost 0 bases, J lost 0 bases, and 9 bases lay in between. The CDR3 reads CASSLDLGDSYEQYF. In DNA form, the CDR3 reads TGTGCCAGCAGCTTAGATCTGGGGGACTCCTACGAGCAGTACTTC.

The chain carries TRBV5-6 and TRBJ2-7; 8 bases agree with TRBD2. CDR1 is SGHDT and CDR2 is YYEEEE in the germline V gene. The ends lost 0 bases at V and 3 bases at J; junction bases unmatched: 8. This CDR3 has 16 residues. The CDR3 loop is CASSLGASGFFYEQYF. CDR3 sequence (DNA): TGTGCCAGCAGCTTGGGGGCTAGCGGGTTTTTCTACGAGCAGTACTTC.

The CDR3 loop is CASSSIQGITGELFF. The CDR3 region has the DNA TGTGCCAGCAGCTCTATCCAAGGGATCACCGGGGAGCTGTTTTTT. The genes are TRBV9 and TRBJ2-2, with D unresolved. V lost 4 bases to trimming and J lost 4 bases, with 14 bases between them. CDR1 is SGDLS and CDR2 is YYNGEE in the germline V gene. The CDR3 sequence is 15 residues long.

This clone occurred once. The rearrangement uses TRBV5-4 and TRBJ2-7; perhaps TRBD1 as D (6 bases). Germline V gives CDR1 SGHNT, CDR2 YYREEE (reference sequence). The ends were cut back, 4 bases at V and 4 bases at J, with 15 bases in the middle. The CDR3 totals 14 residues. In DNA, the CDR3 is TGTGCCAGCAGCGGGGGCAGGGAATTTTACGAGCAGTACTTC. Protein sequence: CASSGGREFYEQYF.

The rearrangement uses TRBV7-9 and TRBJ2-1; a weak D match, TRBD1 (6 bases). From germline, CDR1 is SEHNR and CDR2 FQNEAQ (reference sequence). The V and J ends lost 6 bases and 4 bases respectively, with 13 bases between them. This CDR3 comprises 14 residues. The CDR3 spells CASRPRDIYNEQFF. In nucleotides, the CDR3 is TGTGCCAGCAGACCACGGGACATATACAATGAGCAGTTCTTC.

The chain carries TRBV7-9 and TRBJ2-7; D not resolved. V was cut by 2 bases and J by 2 bases, with 4 bases left in between. Germline V gene data show CDR1 as SEHNR and CDR2 as FQNEAQ (reference sequence). This CDR3 region has 12 residues. CDR3 region: CASSLSPYEQYF. As DNA, the CDR3 is TGTGCCAGCAGCTTAAGCCCCTACGAGCAGTACTTC.